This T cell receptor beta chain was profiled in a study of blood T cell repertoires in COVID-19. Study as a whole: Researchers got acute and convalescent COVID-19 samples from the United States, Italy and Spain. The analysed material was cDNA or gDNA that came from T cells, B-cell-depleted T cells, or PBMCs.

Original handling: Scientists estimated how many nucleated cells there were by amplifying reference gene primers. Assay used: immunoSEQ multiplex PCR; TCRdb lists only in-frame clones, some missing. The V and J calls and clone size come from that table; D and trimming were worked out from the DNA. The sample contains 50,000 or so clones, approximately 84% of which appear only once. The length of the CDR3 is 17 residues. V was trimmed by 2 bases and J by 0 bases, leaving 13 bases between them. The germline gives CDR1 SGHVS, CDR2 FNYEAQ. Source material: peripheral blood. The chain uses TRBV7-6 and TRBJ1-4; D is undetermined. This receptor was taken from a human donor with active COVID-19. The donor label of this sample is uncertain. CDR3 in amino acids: CASSLYPNGATNEKLFF. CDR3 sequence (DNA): TGTGCCAGCAGCTTATACCCCAACGGTGCAACTAATGAAAAACTGTTTTTT.